The present T cell receptor (beta chain) was sequenced within a study of PD-1 blockade in classical Hodgkin lymphoma. Background on the study: With a 2-week interval, patients received intravenous nivolumab at 3 mg/kg. Study-wide findings and caveats: Relapsed/refractory patients reportedly had the lowest baseline TCR diversity, below newly diagnosed patients, who were below healthy donors.

The length of the CDR3 is 14 residues. V lost 3 bases, J lost 3 bases, and 12 bases lay in between. The germline gives CDR1 SGHVS, CDR2 FQNEAQ. Points on this clone: Its antigen remains unidentified.

No patient escaped relapse after autologous stem cell transplantation, and brentuximab vedotin exposure varied. Assay: immunoSEQ multiplex PCR; the TCRdb copy retains only in-frame clones and omits some. Among fewer than 75,000 clones listed, 88% were seen once. This material consisted of peripheral blood mononuclear cells (PBMCs), taken before the second cycle of nivolumab. The rearrangement uses TRBV7-8 and TRBJ2-7; D is perhaps TRBD1 (5 bases). This sequence was found in a human donor with classical Hodgkin lymphoma. The CDR3 is CASSFGQGGYEQYF. CDR3 DNA sequence: TGTGCCAGCAGCTTTGGTCAGGGCGGCTACGAGCAGTACTTC.